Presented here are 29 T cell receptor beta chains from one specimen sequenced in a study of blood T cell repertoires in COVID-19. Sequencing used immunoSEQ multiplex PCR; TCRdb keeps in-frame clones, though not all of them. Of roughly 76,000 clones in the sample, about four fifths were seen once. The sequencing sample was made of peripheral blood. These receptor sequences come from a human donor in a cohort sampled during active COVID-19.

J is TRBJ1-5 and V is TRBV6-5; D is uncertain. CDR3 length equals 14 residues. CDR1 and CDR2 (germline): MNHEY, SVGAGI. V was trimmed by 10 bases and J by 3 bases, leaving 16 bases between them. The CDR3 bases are TGTGCCACCAAATGGGCCCTATTCAATCAGCCCCAGCATTTT. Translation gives CATKWALFNQPQHF.

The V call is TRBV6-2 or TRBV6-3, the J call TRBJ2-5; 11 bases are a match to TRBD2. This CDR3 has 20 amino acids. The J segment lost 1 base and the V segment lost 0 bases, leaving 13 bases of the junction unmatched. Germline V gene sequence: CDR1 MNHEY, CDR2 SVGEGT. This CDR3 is CASSYSFRGLAGGLQETQYF. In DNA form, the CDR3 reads TGTGCCAGCAGTTACTCCTTCCGCGGGCTAGCGGGAGGCCTCCAAGAGACCCAGTACTTC.

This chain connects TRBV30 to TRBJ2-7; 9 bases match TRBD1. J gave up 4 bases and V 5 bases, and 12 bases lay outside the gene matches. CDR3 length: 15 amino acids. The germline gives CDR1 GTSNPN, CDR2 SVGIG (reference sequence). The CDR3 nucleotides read TGTGCCTGGGATACAGGGGGCACTGGCGAATACGAGCAGTACTTC. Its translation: CAWDTGGTGEYEQYF.

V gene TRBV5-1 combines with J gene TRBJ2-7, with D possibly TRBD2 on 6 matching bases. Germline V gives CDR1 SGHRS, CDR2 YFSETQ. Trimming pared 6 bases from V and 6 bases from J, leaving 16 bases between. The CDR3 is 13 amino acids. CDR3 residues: CASTSGTQREQYF. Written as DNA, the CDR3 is TGCGCCAGCACCTCAGGGACTCAGCGCGAGCAGTACTTC.

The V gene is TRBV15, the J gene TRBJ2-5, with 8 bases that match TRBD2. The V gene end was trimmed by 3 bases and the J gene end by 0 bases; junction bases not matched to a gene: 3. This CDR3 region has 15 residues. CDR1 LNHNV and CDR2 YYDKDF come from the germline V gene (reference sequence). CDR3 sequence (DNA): TGTGCCACCAGCAGTGGTAGCGGGAACCAAGAGACCCAGTACTTC. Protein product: CATSSGSGNQETQYF.

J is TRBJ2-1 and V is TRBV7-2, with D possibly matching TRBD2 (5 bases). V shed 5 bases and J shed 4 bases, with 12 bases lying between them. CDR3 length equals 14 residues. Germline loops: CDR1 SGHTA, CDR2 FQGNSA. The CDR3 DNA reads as TGTGCCAGCAGCATAAATGAGGGTTACAATGAGCAGTTCTTC. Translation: CASSINEGYNEQFF.

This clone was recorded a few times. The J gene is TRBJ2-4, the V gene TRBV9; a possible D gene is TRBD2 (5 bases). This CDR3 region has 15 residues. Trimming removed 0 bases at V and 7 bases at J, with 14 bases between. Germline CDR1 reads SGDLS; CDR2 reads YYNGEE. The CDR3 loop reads CASSVAPWPGNIQYF. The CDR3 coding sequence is TGTGCCAGCAGCGTAGCCCCGTGGCCGGGGAACATTCAGTACTTC.

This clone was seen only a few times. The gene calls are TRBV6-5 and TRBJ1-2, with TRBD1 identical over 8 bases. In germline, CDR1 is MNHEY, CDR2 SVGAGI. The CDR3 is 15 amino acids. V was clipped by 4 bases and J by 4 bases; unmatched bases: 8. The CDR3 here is CASSSRTGQGYGYTF. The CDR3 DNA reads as TGTGCCAGCAGTTCCCGGACAGGGCAGGGCTATGGCTACACCTTC.

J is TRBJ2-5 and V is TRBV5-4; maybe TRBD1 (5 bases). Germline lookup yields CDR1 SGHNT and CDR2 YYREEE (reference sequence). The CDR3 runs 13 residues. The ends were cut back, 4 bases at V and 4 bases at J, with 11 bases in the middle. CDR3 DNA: TGTGCCAGCAGCCTTCAGGGTTTAGAGACCCAGTACTTC. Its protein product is CASSLQGLETQYF. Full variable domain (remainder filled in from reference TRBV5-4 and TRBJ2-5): ETGVTQSPTHLIKTRGQQVTLRCSSQSGHNTVSWYQQALGQGPQFIFQYYREEENGRGNFPPRFSGLQFPNYSSELNVNALELDDSALYLCASSLQGLETQYFGPGTRLLVL.

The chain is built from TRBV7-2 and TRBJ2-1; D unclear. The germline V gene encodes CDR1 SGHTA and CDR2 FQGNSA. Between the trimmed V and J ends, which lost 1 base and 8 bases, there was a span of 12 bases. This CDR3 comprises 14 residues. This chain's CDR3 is CASSLGLEPYEQFF. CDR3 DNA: TGTGCCAGCAGCTTAGGGTTGGAGCCGTATGAGCAGTTCTTC.

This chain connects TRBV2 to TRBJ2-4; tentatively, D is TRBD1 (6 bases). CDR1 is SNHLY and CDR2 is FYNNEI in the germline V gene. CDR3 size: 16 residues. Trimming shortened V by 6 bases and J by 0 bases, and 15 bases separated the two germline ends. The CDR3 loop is CASSDRPSSAKNIQYF. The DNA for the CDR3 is TGTGCCAGCAGCGACAGGCCGTCGTCAGCCAAAAACATTCAGTACTTC.

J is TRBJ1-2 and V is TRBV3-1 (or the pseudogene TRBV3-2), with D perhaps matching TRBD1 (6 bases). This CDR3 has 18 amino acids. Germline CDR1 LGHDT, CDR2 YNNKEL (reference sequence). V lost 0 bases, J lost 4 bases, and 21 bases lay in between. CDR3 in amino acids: CASSQDPVLQGPSYGYTF. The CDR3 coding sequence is TGTGCCAGCAGCCAAGATCCCGTATTACAGGGCCCTTCCTATGGCTACACCTTC.

The CDR3 nucleotides are TGTGCCAGCAGCTCCCCGGACAGAAACCAGTACTTC. Encoded protein: CASSSPDRNQYF. The gene calls are TRBV7-2 and TRBJ2-7; maybe TRBD1 (6 bases). CDR3 length: 12 residues. The V gene lost 4 bases and the J gene lost 10 bases, with 14 bases spanning the gap. Germline CDR1 reads SGHTA; CDR2 reads FQGNSA.

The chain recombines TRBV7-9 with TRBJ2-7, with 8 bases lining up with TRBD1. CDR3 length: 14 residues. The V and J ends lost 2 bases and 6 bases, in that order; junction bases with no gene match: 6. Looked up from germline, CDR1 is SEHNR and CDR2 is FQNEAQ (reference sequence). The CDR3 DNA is TGTGCCAGCAGCTTACAGGGGGCGAGTACCGAGCAGTACTTC. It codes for CASSLQGASTEQYF.

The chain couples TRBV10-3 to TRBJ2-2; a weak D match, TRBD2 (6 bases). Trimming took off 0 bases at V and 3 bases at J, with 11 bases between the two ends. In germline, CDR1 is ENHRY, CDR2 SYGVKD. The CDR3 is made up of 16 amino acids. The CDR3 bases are TGTGCCATCAGTGAGTCGACGGGAGCACACACCGGGGAGCTGTTTTTT. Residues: CAISESTGAHTGELFF.

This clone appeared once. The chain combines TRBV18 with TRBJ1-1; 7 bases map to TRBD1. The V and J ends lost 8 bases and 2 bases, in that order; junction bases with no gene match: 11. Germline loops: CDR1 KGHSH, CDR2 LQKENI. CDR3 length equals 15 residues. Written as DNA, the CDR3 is TGTGCCAGCCCAAGACCGGGACAGCAAAACACTGAAGCTTTCTTT. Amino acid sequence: CASPRPGQQNTEAFF.

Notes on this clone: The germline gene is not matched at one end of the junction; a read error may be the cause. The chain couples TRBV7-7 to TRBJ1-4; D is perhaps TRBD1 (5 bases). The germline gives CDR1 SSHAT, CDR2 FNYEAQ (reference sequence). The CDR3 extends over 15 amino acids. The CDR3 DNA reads TGTGCTAGCAGCCACTCCGGGGGGGCTAATGAAAAACTGTTTTTT. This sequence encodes CASSHSGGANEKLFF.

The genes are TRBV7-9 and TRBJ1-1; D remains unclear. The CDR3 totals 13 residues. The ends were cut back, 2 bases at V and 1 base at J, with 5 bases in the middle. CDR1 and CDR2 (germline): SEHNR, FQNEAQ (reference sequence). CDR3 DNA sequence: TGTGCCAGCAGCTTATCTCGGAACACTGAAGCTTTCTTT. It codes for CASSLSRNTEAFF.

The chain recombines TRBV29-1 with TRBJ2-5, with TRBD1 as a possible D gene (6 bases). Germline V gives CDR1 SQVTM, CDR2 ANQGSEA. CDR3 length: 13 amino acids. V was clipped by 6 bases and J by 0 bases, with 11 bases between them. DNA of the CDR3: TGCAGCGTCGGACAGAGCTACCAAGAGACCCAGTACTTC. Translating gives CSVGQSYQETQYF.

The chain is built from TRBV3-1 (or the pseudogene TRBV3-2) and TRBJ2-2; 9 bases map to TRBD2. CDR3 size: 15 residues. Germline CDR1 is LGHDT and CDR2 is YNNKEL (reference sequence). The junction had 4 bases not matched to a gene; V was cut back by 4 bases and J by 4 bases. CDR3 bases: TGTGCCAGCAGCCGGACTAGCGCAAGCACCGGGGAGCTGTTTTTT. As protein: CASSRTSASTGELFF.

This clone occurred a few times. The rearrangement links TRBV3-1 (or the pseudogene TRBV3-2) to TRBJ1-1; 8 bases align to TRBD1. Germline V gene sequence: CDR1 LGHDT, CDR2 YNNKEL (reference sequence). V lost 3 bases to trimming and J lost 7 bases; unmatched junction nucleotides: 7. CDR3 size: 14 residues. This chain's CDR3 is CASSQGTGLYEAFF. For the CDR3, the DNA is TGTGCCAGCAGCCAGGGGACAGGACTATATGAAGCTTTCTTT.

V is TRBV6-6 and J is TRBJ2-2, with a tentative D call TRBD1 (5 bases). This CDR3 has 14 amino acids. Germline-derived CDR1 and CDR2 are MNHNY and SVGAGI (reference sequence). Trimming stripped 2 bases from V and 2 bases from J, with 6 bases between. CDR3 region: CASSYRGNTGELFF. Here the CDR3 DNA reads TGTGCCAGCAGTTACAGGGGAAACACCGGGGAGCTGTTTTTT.

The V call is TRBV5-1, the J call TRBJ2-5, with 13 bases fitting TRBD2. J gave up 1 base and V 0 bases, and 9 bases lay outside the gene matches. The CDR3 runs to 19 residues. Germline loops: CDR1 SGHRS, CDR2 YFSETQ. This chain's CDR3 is CASSLDFGLAGVPQETQYF. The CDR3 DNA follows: TGCGCCAGCAGCTTGGATTTTGGACTAGCGGGAGTACCCCAAGAGACCCAGTACTTC.

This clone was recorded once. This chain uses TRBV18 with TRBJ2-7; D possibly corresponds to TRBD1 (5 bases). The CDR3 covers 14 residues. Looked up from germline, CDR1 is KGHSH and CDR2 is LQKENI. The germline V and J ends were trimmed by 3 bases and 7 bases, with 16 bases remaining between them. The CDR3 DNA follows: TGTGCCAGCTCACCTGACAGCAGAAACCGAGAGCAGTACTTC. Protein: CASSPDSRNREQYF.

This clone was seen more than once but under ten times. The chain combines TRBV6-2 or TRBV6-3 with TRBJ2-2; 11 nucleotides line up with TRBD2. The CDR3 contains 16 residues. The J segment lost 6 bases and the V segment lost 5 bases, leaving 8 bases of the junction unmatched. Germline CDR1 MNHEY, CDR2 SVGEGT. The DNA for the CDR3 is TGTGCCAGCAGTAAAACTAGCGGGAGAGGGGCCGGGGAGCTGTTTTTT. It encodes CASSKTSGRGAGELFF.

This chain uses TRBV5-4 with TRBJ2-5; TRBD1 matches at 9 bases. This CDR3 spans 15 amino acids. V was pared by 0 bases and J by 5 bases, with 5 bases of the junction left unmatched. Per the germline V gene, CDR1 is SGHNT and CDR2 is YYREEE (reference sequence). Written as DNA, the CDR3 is TGTGCCAGCAGCTTGGCGGACAGGGGACGGGAGACCCAGTACTTC. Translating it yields CASSLADRGRETQYF.

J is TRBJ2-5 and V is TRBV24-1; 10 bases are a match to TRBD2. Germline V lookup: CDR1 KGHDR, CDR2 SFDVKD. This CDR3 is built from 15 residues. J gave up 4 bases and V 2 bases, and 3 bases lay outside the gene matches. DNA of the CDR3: TGTGCCACCAGTGATTCACTAGCGGGGTTAGAGACCCAGTACTTC. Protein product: CATSDSLAGLETQYF.

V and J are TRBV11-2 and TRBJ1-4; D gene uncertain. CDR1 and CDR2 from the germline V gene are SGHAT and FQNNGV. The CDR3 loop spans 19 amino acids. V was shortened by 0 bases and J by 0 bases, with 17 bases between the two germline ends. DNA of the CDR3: TGTGCCAGCAGCTTAGATCTCCGCGGGCAGCTTGCAACTAATGAAAAACTGTTTTTT. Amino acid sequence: CASSLDLRGQLATNEKLFF.

CDR3: CASSLGQGSQPQHF. CDR3 in DNA: TGCGCCAGCAGCTTGGGTCAGGGGAGTCAGCCCCAGCATTTT. The gene calls are TRBV5-1 and TRBJ1-5, with D perhaps TRBD1 (6 bases). This CDR3 spans 14 amino acids. Germline CDR1 reads SGHRS; CDR2 reads YFSETQ. The ends were cut back, 0 bases at V and 6 bases at J, with 10 bases in the middle.